This entry concerns a single T cell receptor beta chain. This sample is part of a study of T cell responses to AZD1222 COVID-19 vaccine. Germline V gene data show CDR1 as LNHNV and CDR2 as YYDKDF (reference sequence). This CDR3 spans 15 amino acids. V dropped 1 base and J dropped 2 bases, with 11 bases sitting between them. Sequencing was performed with immunoSEQ multiplex PCR; in TCRdb, only in-frame clones are kept and a portion is missing. Of under 150,000 clones in the sample, approximately 83% are singletons; the top ten hold about 1.6%. The source is an adult in good health. The specimen comprised peripheral blood, sampled on day 0 of AZD1222 vaccination. V is TRBV15 and J is TRBJ1-2; D is possibly TRBD1 (6 bases). The CDR3 loop is CATSRGGGRNYGYTF. As DNA, the CDR3 is TGTGCCACCAGCAGAGGTGGGGGGCGCAACTATGGCTACACCTTC.